This record looks at one T cell receptor beta chain sequence and its context. The antigen remains undetermined. The PCR was carried out with 60 Vbeta primers and 13 Jbeta primers. TCRdb's copy holds only in-frame clones and misses some; the assay was immunoSEQ multiplex PCR. The sample gives roughly 130,000 clones, 76% of which show up once; 1.5% to 2% is in the top ten. This entry is derived from a study of cytomegalovirus exposure and HLA in healthy donors. Broader study findings: Other equally common chains were less clonally expanded than HLA-associated TCR beta chains, a later analysis showed.

The origin of this receptor is a man aged 40-55 years in good health and CMV-seronegative. Material for sequencing was PBMCs.

The CDR3 DNA reads TGTGCCAGCAGCGCAGGGTGGACAGATACGCAGTATTTT. It encodes CASSAGWTDTQYF. The V gene is TRBV9, the J gene TRBJ2-3; D is possibly TRBD1 (5 bases). This CDR3 region has 13 residues. The V end was cut by 3 bases, the J end by 3 bases, with 8 bases between. Germline-derived CDR1 and CDR2 are SGDLS and YYNGEE.